This TCR beta chain was captured by sequencing in a study of cytotoxic CD8 clonotypes in ibrutinib-treated CLL. The study, taken as a whole, reports: Sample timing was unmatched between remission and later-progressing patients; lymph nodes unstudied.

Generated by immunoSEQ multiplex PCR, the TCRdb table keeps only in-frame clones and is missing some. The repertoire holds 270,000 or so clones, with around 69% as singletons. In regard to this clone: What it recognizes is unknown.

Sequencing used PBMCs, obtained at disease progression, from a patient treated with ibrutinib. This receptor was obtained from a human donor with chronic lymphocytic leukemia.

The DNA of the CDR3 is TGTGCCAGCAGCTCTCGAGAAACCTCCTACGAGCAGTACTTC. It yields the protein CASSSRETSYEQYF. The chain carries TRBV7-8 and TRBJ2-7; D unresolved. Germline CDR1 SGHVS, CDR2 FQNEAQ. This CDR3 comprises 14 residues. Trimming cost V 4 bases and J 0 bases, with 10 bases left between them.